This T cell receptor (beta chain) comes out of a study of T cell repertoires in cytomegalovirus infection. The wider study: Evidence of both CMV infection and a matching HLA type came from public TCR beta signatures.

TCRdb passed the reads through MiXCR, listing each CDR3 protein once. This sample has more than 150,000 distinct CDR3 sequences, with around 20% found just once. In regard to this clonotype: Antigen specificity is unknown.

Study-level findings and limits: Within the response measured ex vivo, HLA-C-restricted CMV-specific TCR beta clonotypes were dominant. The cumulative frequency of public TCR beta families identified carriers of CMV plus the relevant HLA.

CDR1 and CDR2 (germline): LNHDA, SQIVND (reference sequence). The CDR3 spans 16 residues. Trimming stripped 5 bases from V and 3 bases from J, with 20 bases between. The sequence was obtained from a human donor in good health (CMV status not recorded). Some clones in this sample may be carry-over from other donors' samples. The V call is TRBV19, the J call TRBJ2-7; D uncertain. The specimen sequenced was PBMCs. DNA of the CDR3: TGTGCCAGTAGTCTCTCACCCGCCGGGTCCTACTACGAGCAGTACTTC. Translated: CASSLSPAGSYYEQYF.